The subject of this entry is one T cell receptor (beta chain). Its antigen is not known. The sample originates from a study of T-cell memory formation after mild COVID-19. Across the whole study: Largely donor-specific TCR clusters were found.

The CDR3 sequence is 14 residues long. Germline assignment: CDR1 SGHDT and CDR2 YYEEEE. V lost 5 bases to trimming and J lost 0 bases, with 11 bases between them. Employing constant-segment primers, 5'RACE generated TCR alpha and TCR beta cDNA libraries bearing sample barcodes and UMIs. One entry per CDR3 protein, called by TCRdb with MiXCR from the 5' RACE reads. The profile shows over 350,000 distinct CDR3 sequences, more than 20% of them singletons. Study-level results: There were some responding clones in pre-infection memory, which suggested that cross-reactive memory had joined. CD4+ contracting clones lay mainly in CM and EM, CD8+ ones in EMRA.

The clonotype originates from an adult woman who had mild COVID-19 (a few samples of this study predate the infection). Cell type and time point are not known. The V gene is TRBV5-6, the J gene TRBJ1-1; D is undetermined. Sequencing was done on a sample of PBMCs or a T cell subset sorted from them (not recorded which). The DNA for the CDR3 is TGTGCCAGCAGTAGAAGACTGATGAACACTGAAGCTTTCTTT. Its protein product is CASSRRLMNTEAFF.